Listed below are T cell receptor beta chains from one sample, sequenced in a study of PD-L1 blockade in urothelial cancer. Sequencing was performed with immunoSEQ multiplex PCR; in TCRdb, only in-frame clones are kept and a portion is missing. This sample has 48,000 or so clones, with around 88% found just once. The source was PBMCs, collected around atezolizumab (anti-PD-L1) treatment. The origin of the receptors is a woman aged 55-70 years with urothelial cancer. Each CDR3 is given with its conserved first and last residue. A D gene is named only where the DNA matches it firmly. Size is omitted from some rows. Given values are once, few, many or a class for expanded clones.

V gene	clone size	J gene	D gene	CDR3 DNA	CDR3 protein
TRBV9	-	TRBJ1-5	-	TGTGCCAGCAGCGCCAGCGGACAGCATCAGCCCCAGCATTTT	CASSASGQHQPQHF
TRBV4-3	-	TRBJ2-3	TRBD1	TGCGCCAGCAGCCTTGGACCGGGACAGGGGATCACAGATACGCAGTATTTT	CASSLGPGQGITDTQYF
TRBV28	-	TRBJ1-1	-	TGTGCCAGCAGTTTTAGACGGGACACTGAAGCTTTCTTT	CASSFRRDTEAFF
TRBV28	-	TRBJ1-2	TRBD1	TGTGCCAGCAGTCACAGACAGGGGCCGGGCACCTTC	CASSHRQGPGTF
TRBV28	-	TRBJ2-7	-	TGTGCCAGCAGATCCTTCAATCCGACTAGCTCCTACGAGCAGTACTTC	CASRSFNPTSSYEQYF
TRBV5-1	-	TRBJ2-7	TRBD2	TGCGCCAGCAGCCCGCGGGGGGCGAACGAGCAGTACTTC	CASSPRGANEQYF
TRBV10-3	-	TRBJ2-1	-	TGTGCCATCAGCAGCGGTTCCTCCTACAATGAGCAGTTCTTC	CAISSGSSYNEQFF
TRBV4-1	-	TRBJ2-7	-	TGCGCCAGCAGCCAAGATCGGTCAGGGCTTAGGTACGAGCAGTACTTC	CASSQDRSGLRYEQYF
TRBV29-1	-	TRBJ2-7	TRBD2	TGCAGCGTTGACTCCGGGACTAGCTCCTACGAGCAGTACTTC	CSVDSGTSSYEQYF
TRBV5-6	few	TRBJ2-7	TRBD2	TGTGCCAGCAGCTCGGCGGGGGTAGGCGAGCAGTACTTC	CASSSAGVGEQYF
TRBV7-8	-	TRBJ2-2	-	TGTGCCAGCAGCTTGGGAGGGGGGGGAACCGGGGAGCTGTTTTTT	CASSLGGGGTGELFF
TRBV29-1	-	TRBJ2-1	TRBD2	TGCAGCGTTGAGGTAGGACTAGCTTCCAATGAGCAGTTCTTC	CSVEVGLASNEQFF
TRBV6-1	-	TRBJ1-5	-	TGTGCCAGCAGTGGGACAGTTAATCAGCCCCAGCATTTT	CASSGTVNQPQHF
TRBV29-1	-	TRBJ2-7	TRBD1	TGCAGCGTTGAAGATAATTCGGGACAGGGGCGAAACGAGCAGTACTTC	CSVEDNSGQGRNEQYF
TRBV7-2	few	TRBJ1-2	TRBD1	TGTGCCAGCAGCACCTACACCGGGACAGGGAATGGCTACACCTTC	CASSTYTGTGNGYTF
TRBV7-2	-	TRBJ2-3	-	TGTGCCAGCAGCTTAGCTCGTACAGATACGCAGTATTTT	CASSLARTDTQYF
TRBV9	-	TRBJ2-7	-	TGTGCCAGCAGCGTAGAAGTCGGAGAGAACTACGAGCAGTACTTC	CASSVEVGENYEQYF
TRBV27	-	TRBJ2-7	-	TGTGCCAGCAGCAACGACATGGAAACCTACGAGCAGTACTTC	CASSNDMETYEQYF
TRBV7-2	-	TRBJ2-7	TRBD1	TGTGCCAGCAGCTTAGCCGGGACAGCTAATCTCTACGAGCAGTACTTC	CASSLAGTANLYEQYF
TRBV6-6	-	TRBJ2-7	-	TGTGCCAGCAGCCTACCCGACAGGTACGAGCAGTACTTC	CASSLPDRYEQYF
TRBV19	-	TRBJ2-7	TRBD2	TGTGCCAGTAGTCGAGGGACTAGCAGCTCCTACGAGCAGTACTTC	CASSRGTSSSYEQYF
TRBV29-1	-	TRBJ2-7	-	TGCAGCGTGGGGGGTATTTACGAGCAGTACTTC	CSVGGIYEQYF
TRBV9	-	TRBJ1-2	-	TGTGCCAGCAGCGTAGCCCCCAAGGGGGCTAACTATGGCTACACCTTC	CASSVAPKGANYGYTF
TRBV5-4	-	TRBJ1-5	-	TGTGCCAGCAGCCCCTCGGGGGGTGTCGAGCCCCAGCATTTT	CASSPSGGVEPQHF
TRBV21-1	-	TRBJ2-5	-	TGTGCCAGCAGCACAGGGGTGGAGACCCAGTACTTC	CASSTGVETQYF
TRBV5-4	-	TRBJ2-3	-	TGTGCCAGCAGCTGGACTGAAGACACAGATACGCAGTATTTT	CASSWTEDTDTQYF
TRBV27	-	TRBJ1-2	-	TGTGCCAGCAGTTTATCATGGGGAACAGGGCCTACTTTC	CASSLSWGTGPTF
TRBV5-1	-	TRBJ2-1	TRBD2	TGCGCCAGCAGCTTCCGACTAGCGGGGGGTGGGGAGCAGTTCTTC	CASSFRLAGGGEQFF
TRBV19	-	TRBJ2-1	-	TGTGCCAGTAGTATCCAGATTGAGCAGTTCTTC	CASSIQIEQFF
TRBV6-4	-	TRBJ2-3	TRBD1	TGTGCCAGCAGTGGACAGGGGGGCACAGATACGCAGTATTTT	CASSGQGGTDTQYF
TRBV11-2	-	TRBJ1-1	TRBD1	TGTGCCAGCAGCTTAGCAGGGGGAGCTTTCTTT	CASSLAGGAFF
TRBV9	-	TRBJ1-1	-	TGTGCCAGCAGCGTAGTGGGGGGAAACACTGAAGCTTTCTTT	CASSVVGGNTEAFF
TRBV5-1	-	TRBJ2-1	TRBD2	TGCGCCAGCAGCTCGGGAGGAGCGGGAGCCGGGAATGAGCAGTTCTTC	CASSSGGAGAGNEQFF
TRBV7-6	-	TRBJ2-2	TRBD2	TGTGCCAGCAGCTTAGTACTAGCGGGAGGGACGAACACCGGGGAGCTGTTTTTT	CASSLVLAGGTNTGELFF
TRBV14	-	TRBJ2-2	-	TGTGCCAGCAGCCAAGATCTTGTCGGGGGGGAGCTGTTTTTT	CASSQDLVGGELFF
TRBV7-6	-	TRBJ1-6	-	TGTGCCAGCAGCCGCGAATATAATTCACCCCTCCACTTT	CASSREYNSPLHF
TRBV18	-	TRBJ2-2	-	TGTGCCAGCTCGATGGGGGCCCGGGAGCTGTTTTTT	CASSMGARELFF
TRBV5-4	-	TRBJ1-6	-	TGTGCCAGCAGCCGGAGAGGGGGGGGGAGGAATTCACCCCTCCACTTT	CASSRRGGGRNSPLHF
TRBV6-6	few	TRBJ1-5	TRBD1	TGTGCCAGCAGGGTAGGGACAGGGAGACAGGGACAGCCCCAGCATTTT	CASRVGTGRQGQPQHF
TRBV7-7	-	TRBJ1-3	-	TGTGCCAGCAGCTTAGAGGCGGGCTCTGGAAACACCATATATTTT	CASSLEAGSGNTIYF
TRBV2	-	TRBJ2-5	TRBD1	TGTGCCAGCCTAGAGAGGGGGACAGGGGGCTTTCGGGAGACCCAGTACTTC	CASLERGTGGFRETQYF
TRBV2	few	TRBJ2-3	TRBD1	TGTGCCAGCAGTGCGTGGCTCAACAGGGGATTTTGGACAGATACGCAGTATTTT	CASSAWLNRGFWTDTQYF
TRBV5-4	-	TRBJ1-2	-	TGTGCCAGCAGCTTGGTTGGACAGAACTATGGCTACACCTTC	CASSLVGQNYGYTF
TRBV11-2	-	TRBJ2-5	TRBD1	TGTGCCAGCAGCCCAGACAGGGTACAAGAGACCCAGTACTTC	CASSPDRVQETQYF
TRBV28	once	TRBJ2-7	TRBD2	TGTGCCAGCAGCCTTGGAACTAGCGGGACCTACGAGCAGTACTTC	CASSLGTSGTYEQYF
TRBV6-1	-	TRBJ1-2	-	TGTGCCAGCAGTGAGCACTGGAACTATGGCTACACCTTC	CASSEHWNYGYTF
TRBV18	-	TRBJ2-5	-	TGTGCCAGCTCACCACCGTTTCCTATCGGGGAGACCCAGTACTTC	CASSPPFPIGETQYF
TRBV11-2	-	TRBJ2-1	-	TGTGCCAGCAGCTTAGGTTCGGGTTACAATGAGCAGTTCTTC	CASSLGSGYNEQFF
TRBV4-3	-	TRBJ2-7	TRBD2	TGCGCCAGCAGCCAACTGGGACTAGCGGGAACCGAGCAGTACTTC	CASSQLGLAGTEQYF
TRBV6-5	-	TRBJ2-3	-	TGTGCCAGCAGTAAAAGCCTCAGCACAGATACGCAGTATTTT	CASSKSLSTDTQYF
TRBV19	-	TRBJ2-2	TRBD2	TGTGCCAGTAGTATGCTAGCGGGAGGTGGGGAGCTGTTTTTT	CASSMLAGGGELFF
TRBV4-3	-	TRBJ2-1	TRBD1	TGCGCCAGCAGCCGAGAAGGGACAGGGGTCTACAATGAGCAGTTCTTC	CASSREGTGVYNEQFF